What follows are 10 T cell receptor beta chains derived from one specimen sequenced in a study of T cell repertoires in cytomegalovirus infection (dated by TCRdb to between 2019 and 2020). TCRdb lists the instrument as Illumina HiSeq 1500. TCRdb reprocessing: public reads trimmed at Q25 with fastp, clones called with MiXCR, in-frame beta chains kept. Identical CDR3 protein sequences are pooled into one entry, listed with their most common genes and DNA. The sample table lists about 180,000 distinct CDR3 sequences, over 13% of them with a count of one. The ten top clones hold roughly 30% of the sample. The material sequenced was PBMCs. These receptors were taken from a human donor in good health (CMV status not recorded). Some clones in this sample may be carry-over from other donors' samples.

This clonotype showed up just a few times. The chain joins TRBV12-3 or TRBV12-4 to TRBJ1-1; D not certain. This CDR3 is 14 amino acids long. V was clipped by 3 bases and J by 4 bases, with 12 bases between them. CDR3 in DNA: TGTGCCAGCAGTTTGGTAGGGAGTGCCACTGAAGCTTTCTTT. It translates to CASSLVGSATEAFF.

For this clonotype: The junction departs from germline at one end; a sequencing error may be responsible. The rearrangement joins TRBV7-6 to TRBJ2-7; TRBD1 aligns across 8 bases. Germline CDR1 and CDR2: SGHVS and FNYEAQ. The CDR3 is 14 residues long. CDR3 loop: CASSNGQGSNEQYF. The DNA of the CDR3 is TGTGCCAGCAGCAACGGACAGGGCTCCAACGAGCAGTACTTC.

This clonotype was picked up a small number of times. The V call is TRBV10-3, the J call TRBJ2-7; 9 bases match TRBD1. Trimming removed 6 bases from V and 2 bases from J; junction bases left unmatched: 11. The CDR3 length is 16 residues. Looked up from germline, CDR1 is ENHRY and CDR2 is SYGVKD. The CDR3 loop reads CAIRASTGTGTYEQYF. CDR3 DNA sequence: TGTGCCATCAGGGCAAGTACCGGGACAGGGACCTACGAGCAGTACTTC.

Ten or more counts support this clonotype. The chain combines TRBV28 with TRBJ2-1; the D gene could be TRBD1 or TRBD2 (5 bases each). Deletions cut 5 bases from V and 9 bases from J, with 17 bases between. The CDR3 totals 14 residues. Per germline, CDR1 MDHEN and CDR2 SYDVKM. DNA for the CDR3: TGTGCCAGCAGTAGCCTGGGACCCCGAGGTGAGCAGTTCTTC. This sequence encodes CASSSLGPRGEQFF.

This clonotype was found a few times. The chain recombines TRBV28 with TRBJ1-1; D unresolved. Trimming stripped 2 bases from V and 1 base from J, with 11 bases between. The V gene's germline CDR1 is MDHEN and CDR2 SYDVKM. The CDR3 runs 15 residues. Here the CDR3 reads CASSLLRMGNTEAFF. The CDR3 DNA reads as TGTGCCAGCAGTTTACTCCGGATGGGGAACACTGAAGCTTTCTTT.

This clonotype was seen once. This may be a read error, as it is one base from a much larger clone. The J gene is TRBJ2-2, the V gene TRBV6-2 or TRBV6-3, with a tentative D call TRBD1 (5 bases). This CDR3 contains 15 residues. Germline V gene lookup returns CDR1 MNHEY and CDR2 SVGEGT. The DNA for the CDR3 is TGTGCCAGCAGTCCTCGGGCAGGGAACCCCGGGGAGCTGTTTTTT. The encoded protein is CASSPRAGNPGELFF.

The rearrangement joins TRBV12-3 or TRBV12-4 to TRBJ2-1; maybe TRBD2 (6 bases). The CDR3 contains 13 residues. The germline V and J ends were trimmed by 7 bases and 5 bases, with 12 bases remaining between them. This chain's CDR3 is CASTPTSHNEQFF. DNA of the CDR3: TGTGCCAGCACCCCGACTAGTCACAATGAGCAGTTCTTC.

This clonotype showed up many times. The chain joins TRBV7-9 to TRBJ2-1; D remains ambiguous. V lost 5 bases, J lost 10 bases, and 21 bases lay in between. The CDR3 sequence is 15 residues long. Germline V gene lookup returns CDR1 SEHNR and CDR2 FQNEAQ (reference sequence). CDR3: CASSPGPYPALEQFF. CDR3 nucleotides: TGTGCCAGCAGCCCAGGCCCGTACCCGGCGCTCGAGCAGTTCTTC.

This clonotype appeared many times. The J gene is TRBJ2-3, the V gene TRBV7-6; TRBD1 agrees at 7 bases. Germline values: CDR1 SGHVS, CDR2 FNYEAQ. There are 14 residues in the CDR3. The V and J ends lost 6 bases and 2 bases, in that order; junction bases with no gene match: 5. The CDR3 spells CASRPGQATDTQYF. The CDR3 region has the DNA TGTGCCAGCAGGCCCGGACAGGCCACAGATACGCAGTATTTT. Variable domain in full (rest from reference TRBV7-6 and TRBJ2-3): GAGVSQSPRYKVTKRGQDVALRCDPISGHVSLYWYRQALGQGPEFLTYFNYEAQQDKSGLPNDRFSAERPEGSISTLTIQRTEQRDSAMYRCASRPGQATDTQYFGPGTRLTVL.

In its sample, this clonotype was seen a few times. The V gene is TRBV19, the J gene TRBJ2-1; TRBD2 might be the D (6 bases). V lost 6 bases, J lost 1 base, and 13 bases lay in between. Germline CDR1 is LNHDA and CDR2 is SQIVND (reference sequence). This CDR3 is built from 15 residues. The CDR3 here is CASRKGGESYNEQFF. The CDR3 nucleotides read TGTGCCAGTAGGAAAGGAGGGGAATCCTACAATGAGCAGTTCTTC.